This T cell receptor (beta chain) was recorded in a study of T cells in tumors after PD-1 blockade (dated by TCRdb to about 2019). About the investigation overall: Prior checkpoint blockade, systemic immunosuppressant use, and recent radiotherapy or other anti-cancer therapy within 4 weeks were grounds for patient exclusion. To compare clonotypes in blood and tumor, bulk TCR sequencing was done on under 11 peripheral blood samples taken from a handful of patients. Patients received pembrolizumab 200 mg every 3 weeks or cemiplimab 350 mg every 2 weeks. The study performed paired single-cell RNA and TCR sequencing on site-matched tumors from BCC or SCC patients before and after anti-PD-1 therapy. A subset of patients also received ongoing daily vismodegib 150 mg during anti-PD-1 treatment. RECIST version 1.1 was used to assess clinical response. On average, peripheral blood samples had some 110,000 TCR templates (range 24,679-257,772) and 36,536 unique clonotypes. Overall study results and their limits: Roughly 37% of TCR clonotypes from the tumor were detected in blood, and certain novel exhausted tumor clones were present in blood collected before treatment, which suggests recruitment from the periphery. Where the novel T cell clones came from was not identified, and possible sources could include lymphoid organs or rare unexpanded clones inside the tumor or in the tumor periphery.

Looking up the germline V gene yields CDR1 KGHDR and CDR2 SFDVKD. V has 4 bases trimmed and J has 6 bases trimmed; junction bases matching no gene number 9. Spanning cysteine to phenylalanine, the CDR3 consists of 16 amino acids. Only CDR3 DNA is held: 48 bases, read in frame from base 1. The sample holds one count of this clone. The antigen this receptor binds is unknown. No qualities accompany the bases; no much larger clone lies one base away. Deep TCRbeta sequencing was performed with the immunoSEQ platform. The original pipeline was this. Only productive rearrangements were exported from the immunoSEQ Analyzer for downstream analysis. T cell phenotypes were assigned to bulk TCRbeta clonotypes by matching to single-cell RNA+TCR-seq clones sharing the same TCRbeta sequence. Clone enrichment in tumor was computed as tumor frequency divided by PBMC frequency from bulk TCR sequencing. TCRs were sorted with GLIPH into specificity groups, meaning clusters of distinct TCRs that share CDR3 motifs and likely recognize common antigens. TCRdb took over this immuneACCESS table, retaining in-frame rearrangements with V and J assigned. Such tables are incomplete; in checked studies, under half of the missing clones stem from an unresolved V gene, and the remainder is unexplained. That table furnishes V, J and clone size, whereas the DNA furnished D and trimming. The sample table shows around 51,000 clones, and approximately 81% are seen once. Just over 4% of the sample lies in the top ten.

Sample time point, as interpreted from the label and publication: before anti-PD-1 therapy. For bulk TCRbeta sequencing, genomic DNA was extracted from tumor biopsies or peripheral blood, and input amounts ranged from roughly 600 ng to 6,004 ng. Histologically proven advanced or metastatic basal or squamous cell carcinoma was present in all patients, all of whom were poor candidates for surgical resection. Of the approximately ten patients making up the basal cell carcinoma cohort, roughly eight underwent bulk tumor TCR sequencing. This TCR came from a human donor with basal cell carcinoma. The source was PBMCs, collected before anti-PD-1 treatment. Here the chain combines TRBV24-1 and TRBJ2-1, and TRBD1 aligns with 9 junction nucleotides. The sequence in DNA is TGTGCCACCAGTGAAATTCCGGGACAGGGACCCAATGAGCAGTTCTTC. It encodes CATSEIPGQGPNEQFF.